There are a few counts of the clone carrying this T cell receptor beta chain. This sample stems from a study of T-cell memory formation after mild COVID-19. The V segment lost 3 bases and the J segment 5 bases; nucleotides outside the gene matches: 5. The CDR3 runs 15 residues. CDR1 is SGHRS and CDR2 is YFSETQ in the germline V gene. TCRdb itself ran the 5' RACE reads through MiXCR, one entry per CDR3 protein. The sample consists of about 150,000 distinct CDR3 sequences, less than 20% of them appearing once. The TCR was taken from an adult woman who had mild COVID-19 (a few samples of this study predate the infection). Cell type and time point are not known. Material for sequencing was PBMCs or a T cell subset sorted from them (not recorded which). The rearrangement uses TRBV5-1 and TRBJ1-2; 12 bases map to TRBD1. The CDR3 reads CASSSGTGGTYGYTF. The CDR3 DNA follows: TGCGCCAGCAGCTCCGGGACAGGGGGCACTTATGGCTACACCTTC.